The entry below gives a single T cell receptor (beta chain) sequence along with its context. Its specific antigen is unknown. The record has no base qualities; no much larger clone is one base away. Per the germline V gene (reference sequence), PRHDT is the CDR1 and FYEKMQ is the CDR2. Spanning cysteine to phenylalanine, the CDR3 consists of 16 amino acids. Solely the CDR3 DNA is kept, with 48 bases framed from the first base. Between the V and J ends, shortened by 7 bases and 1 base respectively, the junction contains 16 bases. Graves' hyperthyroidism was defined as stable when no progression to ophthalmopathy occurred over 18 months of follow-up. The hyperthyroidism patients were between 18 and 65 years old and newly diagnosed, with a disease duration of less than 2 months. Any patient with an uncontrolled infection, another autoimmune disease, pregnancy or lactation was excluded. Diagnoses were based on clinical symptoms, serum thyroxine and TRAb, thyroid ultrasound and orbital computed tomography. Ficoll-Paque density gradient centrifugation was used to isolate PBMCs from under 11 ml of fresh peripheral blood. Total RNA was extracted with Trizol reagent, and quality was checked on an Agilent 2100 Bioanalyzer.

The data belong to a study of T cells in Graves' hyperthyroidism and ophthalmopathy (dated by TCRdb to between 2018 and 2021). In terms of the full investigation: Peripheral blood samples were taken at initial diagnosis, before any treatment was given. To identify TCR V-J signatures that set the groups apart, the researchers used a discovery cohort of 100 patients, made up of 43 with Graves' ophthalmopathy and some 55 with stable Graves' hyperthyroidism. Prospective prediction of ophthalmopathy was tested in an independent validation cohort of 18 to 20 hyperthyroidism patients and some 17 patients who later progressed to ophthalmopathy. The 90 or so discovery patients were randomly split 7:3 into training and test sets. The study also compared thyroid tissue and blood T-cell repertoires from 5 to 7 Graves' hyperthyroidism patients. Once sampling was done, hyperthyroidism patients were given methimazole at a starting dose of 30 mg daily, whereas ophthalmopathy patients were given high-dose intravenous methylprednisolone. According to the paper, TCR Vbeta CDR3 sequencing was carried out on some 140 peripheral blood samples, which came from fewer than 50 ophthalmopathy, some 73 hyperthyroidism and roughly 17 progressor patients.

Broader findings and caveats from the paper: Blood samples also contained most of the expanded thyroid clonotypes (frequency above 0.001), which suggests that blood repertoires may reflect thyroid immune responses. A model built on a 13 V-J signature distinguished ophthalmopathy from stable hyperthyroidism, reaching roughly 88% sensitivity and 81.08% specificity in cross-validation and 80%/75% in testing. No statistical method was used to fix the sample size in advance, and group allocation was not hidden from the investigators. In validation, the model predicted progression to ophthalmopathy a median of approximately 6.6 months before onset, with about 70% sensitivity and about 72% specificity.

TCR beta CDR3 regions were amplified from RNA transcripts. A first-round RT-PCR of the TCR CDR3 used the HTBI primer set with the Qiagen OneStep RT-PCR kit. Libraries were constructed in a second round of multiplex PCR, after which size selection and purification were carried out. Libraries were sequenced paired-end with 100 bp reads on an Illumina HiSeq2000. As for the authors' bioinformatics: SOAPnuke was used to process the raw data, throwing out any read that contained adapters or uncalled bases, had a mean Phred below 15, or lacked an exact constant-primer or identifier match. COPE v1.2.5 was used to merge high-quality paired reads, and clonotypes were defined as unique nucleotide sequences. MiTCR v1.1 was used to align the clonotypes against IMGT TRBV, TRBD and TRBJ reference segments. Only V-J combinations with frequency above 0.0001, covering 98% to 99.2% of repertoires, were analysed. A TCS score was defined as the ratio between F50 (clonal expansion) and ExV (chaos), using BLOSUM62-based TCRdist between CDR3 peptides within each V-J. Welch's t-statistics and random forest reduced 514 V-J features to 13, which were used in a naive Bayes classifier (R e1071). The raw public reads went through TCRdb reprocessing: fastp at Q25, MiXCR clone calling, in-frame beta chains kept. Rows with one shared CDR3 protein collapse into an entry with the most common genes and DNA. The authors' filters were not applied to this entry. The sample table holds around 690,000 distinct CDR3 sequences, of which roughly a sixth were seen once. The top ten clones comprise 15% to 19% of the sample.

This receptor chain uses TRBV13 and TRBJ1-4, with TRBD1 as a weak D call on 5 bases. Material for sequencing was blood. The receptor was derived from a man aged 50 to 59 with Graves' hyperthyroidism. The nucleotide sequence is TGTGCCAGCACCCTTAGTGGGGGAGTAACTAATGAAAAACTGTTTTTT. Translation gives CASTLSGGVTNEKLFF.